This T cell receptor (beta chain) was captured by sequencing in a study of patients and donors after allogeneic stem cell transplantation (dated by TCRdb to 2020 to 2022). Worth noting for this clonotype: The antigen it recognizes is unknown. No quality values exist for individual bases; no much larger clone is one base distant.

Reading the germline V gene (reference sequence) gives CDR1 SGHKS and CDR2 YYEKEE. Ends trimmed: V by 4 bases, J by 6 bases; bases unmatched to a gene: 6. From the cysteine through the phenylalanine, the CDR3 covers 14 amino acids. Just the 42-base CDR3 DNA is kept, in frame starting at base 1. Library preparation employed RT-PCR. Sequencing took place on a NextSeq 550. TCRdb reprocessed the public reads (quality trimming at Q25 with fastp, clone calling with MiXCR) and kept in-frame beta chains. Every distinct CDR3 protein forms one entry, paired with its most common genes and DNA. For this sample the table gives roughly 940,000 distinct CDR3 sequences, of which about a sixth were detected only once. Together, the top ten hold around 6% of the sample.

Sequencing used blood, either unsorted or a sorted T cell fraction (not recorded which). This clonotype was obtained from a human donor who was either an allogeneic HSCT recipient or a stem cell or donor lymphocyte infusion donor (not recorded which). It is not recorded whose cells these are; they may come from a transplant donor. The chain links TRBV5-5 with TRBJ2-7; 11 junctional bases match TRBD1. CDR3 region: CASSLRDRGAEQYF. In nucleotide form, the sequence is TGTGCCAGCAGCCTGAGGGACAGGGGGGCCGAGCAGTACTTC.